A single sample gave rise to the 20 T cell receptor beta chains below, sequenced in a study of OX40 agonist ivuxolimab in advanced cancers. Assay used: immunoSEQ multiplex PCR; TCRdb lists only in-frame clones, some missing. The sample has about 84,000 clones, roughly 80% seen once. Sequences were derived from CD4+ or CD8+ T cells sorted from blood, sampled in a trial of the OX40 agonist ivuxolimab. The receptors derive from an adult with an advanced solid tumor such as melanoma, head and neck, liver or kidney cancer.

The chain recombines TRBV14 with TRBJ1-6, with 7 bases identical to TRBD1. This CDR3 contains 15 residues. The V segment lost 2 bases and the J segment 8 bases; nucleotides outside the gene matches: 6. Germline loops: CDR1 SGHDN, CDR2 FVKESK. CDR3: CASSQRRTGDSPLHF. The DNA for the CDR3 is TGTGCCAGCAGCCAAAGGAGAACAGGGGATTCACCCCTCCACTTT.

The chain joins TRBV19 to TRBJ1-2, with D possibly TRBD1 on 5 matching bases. CDR3 length equals 17 residues. The V and J ends lost 3 bases and 4 bases respectively, with 21 bases between them. Germline V gene lookup returns CDR1 LNHDA and CDR2 SQIVND (reference sequence). CDR3 DNA sequence: TGTGCCAGTAGTATGTCCGGGACCGCCACGGTGTTCTATGGCTACACCTTC. Protein: CASSMSGTATVFYGYTF.

The V gene is TRBV2, the J gene TRBJ2-7, with TRBD1 as a possible D gene (6 bases). V was shortened by 8 bases and J by 4 bases, with 12 bases between the two germline ends. Per the germline V gene, CDR1 is SNHLY and CDR2 is FYNNEI. The CDR3 has 12 residues. The CDR3 bases are TGTGCCAGCGGTCAGGGGCTTTACGAGCAGTACTTC. Amino acids: CASGQGLYEQYF.

This chain uses TRBV2 with TRBJ2-2; the D is unclear. Trimming stripped 2 bases from V and 5 bases from J, with 9 bases between. In germline, CDR1 is SNHLY, CDR2 FYNNEI. This CDR3 is 14 amino acids long. The CDR3: CASSEFSTTGELFF. CDR3 coding DNA: TGTGCCAGCAGTGAATTCTCCACGACCGGGGAGCTGTTTTTT.

This clone was picked up a small number of times. The chain has TRBV9 and TRBJ1-4, with a tentative D call TRBD1 (5 bases). Germline V lookup: CDR1 SGDLS, CDR2 YYNGEE. Trimming took 4 bases from V and 5 from J, leaving 18 bases between them. This CDR3 has 16 residues. The CDR3 DNA is TGTGCCAGCAGCCCGGGGAGGGCAGGGCGAAATGAAAAACTGTTTTTT. Its protein product is CASSPGRAGRNEKLFF. Filled out from reference TRBV9 and TRBJ1-4, the complete variable domain reads DSGVTQTPKHLITATGQRVTLRCSPRSGDLSVYWYQQSLDQGLQFLIQYYNGEERAKGNILERFSAQQFPDLHSELNLSSLELGDSALYFCASSPGRAGRNEKLFFGSGTQLSVL.

The chain has TRBV5-1 and TRBJ1-1, with D perhaps matching TRBD1 (5 bases). Trimming cost V 5 bases and J 0 bases, with 5 bases left between them. CDR3 length: 12 residues. Germline values: CDR1 SGHRS, CDR2 YFSETQ. CDR3 amino acids: CASRTVNTEAFF. CDR3 in DNA: TGCGCCAGCAGGACAGTGAACACTGAAGCTTTCTTT.

This chain links TRBV5-1 with TRBJ2-7; a weak D match, TRBD2 (5 bases). V lost 1 base and J 3 bases, leaving 11 bases between the germline ends. The CDR3 has 14 amino acids. Germline CDR1 reads SGHRS; CDR2 reads YFSETQ. The CDR3, as DNA: TGCGCCAGCAGCTTGCAGCCGGGGAACTACGAGCAGTACGTC. It specifies CASSLQPGNYEQYV.

The genes are TRBV29-1 and TRBJ1-1, with 8 bases fitting TRBD1. This CDR3 has 14 residues. Germline CDR1 and CDR2: SQVTM and ANQGSEA. V was pared by 7 bases and J by 0 bases, with 7 bases of the junction left unmatched. The CDR3, as DNA: TGCAGCGGTGGGACAGGTCGATTGAACACTGAAGCTTTCTTT. Amino acid sequence: CSGGTGRLNTEAFF.

This chain connects TRBV7-2 to TRBJ1-2; 7 bases are a match to TRBD1. Germline V gives CDR1 SGHTA, CDR2 FQGNSA. The CDR3 extends over 14 amino acids. The trim removed 5 bases at V and 2 bases at J, leaving 5 bases unmatched. CDR3 residues: CASSTRQGNYGYTF. In DNA form, the CDR3 reads TGTGCCAGCAGCACTCGACAGGGCAACTATGGCTACACCTTC. The full variable domain, completed using reference TRBV7-2 and TRBJ1-2, is GAGVSQSPSNKVTEKGKDVELRCDPISGHTALYWYRQSLGQGLEFLIYFQGNSAPDKSGLPSDRFSAERTGGSVSTLTIQRTQQEDSAVYLCASSTRQGNYGYTFGSGTRLTVV.

This clone has a handful of counts. V usage is TRBV6-1 and J usage is TRBJ1-1; D is unclear. The CDR3 is made up of 13 amino acids. Trimming took 6 bases from V and 1 from J, leaving 9 bases between them. Germline values: CDR1 MNHNS, CDR2 SASEGT. CDR3 DNA sequence: TGTGCCAGCAGGTCTTACAGGAACACTGAAGCTTTCTTT. Its translation is CASRSYRNTEAFF.

This clone was found once. The V call is TRBV6-5, the J call TRBJ1-1, with D perhaps matching TRBD1 (5 bases). The length of the CDR3 is 13 residues. Trimming cost V 2 bases and J 4 bases, with 8 bases left between them. Germline V lookup: CDR1 MNHEY, CDR2 SVGAGI. Written as DNA, the CDR3 is TGTGCCAGCAGTTACGGGGGTTTCACTGAAGCTTTCTTT. Translation gives CASSYGGFTEAFF.

The genes are TRBV5-6 and TRBJ1-2; no firm D call. This CDR3 spans 13 amino acids. The germline gives CDR1 SGHDT, CDR2 YYEEEE. V was pared by 0 bases and J by 7 bases, with 10 bases between. The CDR3 DNA is TGTGCCAGCAGCTTGGAGGTTACCCGTGGCTACACCTTC. Translating it yields CASSLEVTRGYTF.

The rearrangement joins TRBV15 to TRBJ1-2; the D gene is possibly TRBD1 (6 bases). V gave up 5 bases and J gave up 6 bases, with 19 bases separating them. The CDR3 consists of 15 residues. The V gene's germline CDR1 is LNHNV and CDR2 YYDKDF (reference sequence). In DNA, the CDR3 is TGTGCCACCAGCGGGGGGGCTCTGAGGTTGGATGGCTACACCTTC. It is translated as CATSGGALRLDGYTF.

The chain recombines TRBV5-1 with TRBJ1-1; D is undetermined. The germline CDR1 and CDR2 sequences are SGHRS and YFSETQ. The CDR3 totals 16 residues. The V end lost 0 bases, the J end lost 4 bases, and 16 bases lay between the germline ends. The CDR3 nucleotides read TGCGCCAGCAGCTTGGCCTTGGACGGATCTAGCACTGAAGCTTTCTTT. Its protein product is CASSLALDGSSTEAFF.

The chain joins TRBV18 to TRBJ1-5; D is perhaps TRBD1 (6 bases). CDR1 and CDR2 (germline): KGHSH, LQKENI. This CDR3 is built from 14 residues. The ends were cut back, 6 bases at V and 4 bases at J, with 13 bases in the middle. The CDR3 sequence: CASSPVDRNQPQHF. The CDR3 DNA is TGTGCCAGCTCTCCCGTGGACAGAAATCAGCCCCAGCATTTT. The entire variable domain, with the rest obtained from reference TRBV18 and TRBJ1-5, is as follows: NAGVMQNPRHLVRRRGQEARLRCSPMKGHSHVYWYRQLPEEGLKFMVYLQKENIIDESGMPKERFSAEFPKEGPSILRIQQVVRGDSAAYFCASSPVDRNQPQHFGDGTRLSIL.

This clone is a singleton in its sample. This chain links TRBV5-1 with TRBJ2-1; tentative D call: TRBD2 (5 bases). The germline V and J ends were trimmed by 1 base and 0 bases, with 5 bases remaining between them. The CDR3 is 14 amino acids. Germline assignment: CDR1 SGHRS and CDR2 YFSETQ. The CDR3 spells CASSLTSSYNEQFF. CDR3 nucleotide sequence: TGCGCCAGCAGCTTGACTAGCTCCTACAATGAGCAGTTCTTC.

This clone was observed once. The chain uses TRBV5-1 and TRBJ1-3; D is unclear. CDR1 and CDR2 from the germline V gene are SGHRS and YFSETQ. With 7 bases removed from V and 0 bases from J, the gap between germline ends came to 8 bases. The CDR3 totals 13 residues. In nucleotides, the CDR3 is TGCGCCAGCTCCGTAAGCTCTGGAAACACCATATATTTT. It codes for CASSVSSGNTIYF.

The chain combines TRBV7-8 with TRBJ1-1; 12 positions agree with TRBD1. This CDR3 spans 15 amino acids. CDR1 is SGHVS and CDR2 is FQNEAQ in the germline V gene. The junction had 13 bases not matched to a gene; V was cut back by 5 bases and J by 12 bases. CDR3 in amino acids: CASSLTGTGGHPTFF. CDR3 DNA sequence: TGTGCCAGCAGCCTGACCGGGACAGGGGGCCATCCGACTTTCTTT. Using reference TRBV7-8 and TRBJ1-1 for the parts outside the CDR3, the full variable domain is GAGVSQSPRYKVAKRGQDVALRCDPISGHVSLFWYQQALGQGPEFLTYFQNEAQLDKSGLPSDRFFAERPEGSVSTLKIQRTQQEDSAVYLCASSLTGTGGHPTFFGQGTRLTVV.

The chain has TRBV5-1 and TRBJ1-1; possibly TRBD1 for D (6 bases). The CDR3 loop spans 14 amino acids. Germline values: CDR1 SGHRS, CDR2 YFSETQ. V gave up 4 bases and J gave up 4 bases, with 14 bases separating them. The CDR3 region has the DNA TGCGCCAGCAGCCAGAGGGGGGGCGGCACTGAAGCTTTCTTT. It yields the protein CASSQRGGGTEAFF.

The V gene is TRBV4-1, the J gene TRBJ1-2; D is ambiguous. Trimming removed 9 bases from V and 6 bases from J, with 23 bases in between. This CDR3 contains 15 residues. From germline, CDR1 is MGHRA and CDR2 YSYEKL. The DNA for the CDR3 is TGCGCCAGTATGCCCGCCGTAGTTCCGAAGCATGGCTACACCTTC. Translating gives CASMPAVVPKHGYTF.